These 2 T cell receptor beta chains came from one sample sequenced in a study of shared T cell receptors in the human thymus. Generated by immunoSEQ multiplex PCR, the TCRdb table keeps only in-frame clones and is missing some. Among 500,000 to 850,000 clones listed, 80% to 90% were seen once. These records were also assigned to another study, of human thymus T cells.

Sample: thymocytes. These TCRs come from a boy younger than two with a congenital heart defect.

The rearrangement uses TRBV27 and TRBJ2-3; tentatively, D is TRBD1 (5 bases). Germline CDR1 is MNHEY and CDR2 is SMNVEV (reference sequence). There are 15 residues in the CDR3. V lost 6 bases and J 8 bases, leaving 21 bases between the germline ends. The DNA of the CDR3 is TGTGCCAGCAGGACAGCCGCACTTTCGCAGAGTACGCAGTATTTT. Protein product: CASRTAALSQSTQYF.

The J gene is TRBJ2-1, the V gene TRBV4-1, with 9 bases that match TRBD2. The J segment lost 7 bases and the V segment lost 3 bases, leaving 4 bases of the junction unmatched. The CDR3 is made up of 14 amino acids. Germline CDR1 and CDR2: MGHRA and YSYEKL. CDR3 coding DNA: TGCGCCAGCAGCCATGGCGCGGGAGGGAATGAGCAGTTCTTC. This codes for CASSHGAGGNEQFF.